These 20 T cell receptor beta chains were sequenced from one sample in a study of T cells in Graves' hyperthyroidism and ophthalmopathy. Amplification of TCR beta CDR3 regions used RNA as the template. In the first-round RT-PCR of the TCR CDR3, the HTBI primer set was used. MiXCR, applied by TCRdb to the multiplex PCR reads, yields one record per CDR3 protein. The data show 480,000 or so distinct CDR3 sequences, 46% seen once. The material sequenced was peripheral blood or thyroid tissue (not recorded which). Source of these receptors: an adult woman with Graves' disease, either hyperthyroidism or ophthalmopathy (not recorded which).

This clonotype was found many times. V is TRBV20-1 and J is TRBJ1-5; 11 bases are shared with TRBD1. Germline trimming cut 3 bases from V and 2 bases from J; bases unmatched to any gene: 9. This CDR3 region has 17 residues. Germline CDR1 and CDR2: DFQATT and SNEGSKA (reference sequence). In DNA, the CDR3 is TGCAGTGCTAGGGACAGGGGGCGAGGTTGGGGCAATCAGCCCCAGCATTTT. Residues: CSARDRGRGWGNQPQHF.

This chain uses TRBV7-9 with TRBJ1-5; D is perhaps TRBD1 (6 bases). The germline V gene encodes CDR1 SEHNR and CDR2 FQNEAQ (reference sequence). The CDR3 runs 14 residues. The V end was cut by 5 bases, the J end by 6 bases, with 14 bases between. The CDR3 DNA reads TGTGCCAGCAGCCTACAGGGAGGTCGTCAGCCCCAGCATTTT. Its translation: CASSLQGGRQPQHF.

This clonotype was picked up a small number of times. The CDR3 reads CSARDFSGTYEQYF. The CDR3 DNA sequence: TGCAGTGCTAGAGATTTCAGCGGAACTTACGAGCAGTACTTC. The chain recombines TRBV20-1 with TRBJ2-7; the D gene is possibly TRBD2 (5 bases). V was cut by 0 bases and J by 4 bases, with 13 bases left in between. Per the germline V gene, CDR1 is DFQATT and CDR2 is SNEGSKA (reference sequence). CDR3 size: 14 residues.

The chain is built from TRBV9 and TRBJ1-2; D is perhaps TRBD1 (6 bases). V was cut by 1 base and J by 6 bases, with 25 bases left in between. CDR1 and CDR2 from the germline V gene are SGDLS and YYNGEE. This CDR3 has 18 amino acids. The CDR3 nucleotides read TGTGCCAGCAGCGTAACAGGGATGCTGTACACCGGGGACGATGGCTACACCTTC. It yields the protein CASSVTGMLYTGDDGYTF.

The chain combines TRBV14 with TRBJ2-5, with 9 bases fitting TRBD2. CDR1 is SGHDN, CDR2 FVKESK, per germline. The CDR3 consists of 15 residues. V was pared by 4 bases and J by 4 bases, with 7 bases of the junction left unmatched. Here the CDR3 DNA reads TGTGCCAGCAGCCTAGCGGGAGATGGGGGAGAGACCCAGTACTTC. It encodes CASSLAGDGGETQYF.

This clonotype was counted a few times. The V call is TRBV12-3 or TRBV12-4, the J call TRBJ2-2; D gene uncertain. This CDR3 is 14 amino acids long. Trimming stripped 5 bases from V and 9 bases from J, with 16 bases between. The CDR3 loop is CASSPRLAGRELFF. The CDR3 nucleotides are TGTGCCAGCAGTCCCCGCTTAGCCGGCCGGGAGCTGTTTTTT.

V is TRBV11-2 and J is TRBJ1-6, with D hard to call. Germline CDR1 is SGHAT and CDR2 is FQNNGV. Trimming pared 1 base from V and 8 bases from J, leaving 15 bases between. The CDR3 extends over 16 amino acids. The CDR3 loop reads CASSLVGRFRDSPLHF. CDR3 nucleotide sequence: TGTGCCAGCAGCTTAGTTGGACGTTTTCGAGATTCACCCCTCCACTTT.

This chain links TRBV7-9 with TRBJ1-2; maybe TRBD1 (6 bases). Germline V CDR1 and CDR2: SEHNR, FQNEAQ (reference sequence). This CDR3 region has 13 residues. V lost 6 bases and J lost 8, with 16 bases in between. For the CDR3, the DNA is TGTGCCAGCAGTTCTCAGGGGTTACGGGGCTACACCTTC. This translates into CASSSQGLRGYTF.

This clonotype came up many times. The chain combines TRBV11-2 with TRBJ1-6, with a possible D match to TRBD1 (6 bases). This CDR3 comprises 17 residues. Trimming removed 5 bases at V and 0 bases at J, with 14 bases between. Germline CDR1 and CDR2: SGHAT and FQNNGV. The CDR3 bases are TGTGCCAGCAGCCCCCAAACAGGGAGCTCCTATAATTCACCCCTCCACTTT. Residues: CASSPQTGSSYNSPLHF.

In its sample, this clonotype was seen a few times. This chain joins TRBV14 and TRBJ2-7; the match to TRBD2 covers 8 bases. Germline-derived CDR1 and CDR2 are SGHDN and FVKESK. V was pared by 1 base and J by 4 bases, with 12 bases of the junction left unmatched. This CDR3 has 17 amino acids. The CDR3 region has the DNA TGTGCCAGCAGCCAAGCAGGCTTCGGGGGGGGATCGTACGAGCAGTACTTC. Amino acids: CASSQAGFGGGSYEQYF.

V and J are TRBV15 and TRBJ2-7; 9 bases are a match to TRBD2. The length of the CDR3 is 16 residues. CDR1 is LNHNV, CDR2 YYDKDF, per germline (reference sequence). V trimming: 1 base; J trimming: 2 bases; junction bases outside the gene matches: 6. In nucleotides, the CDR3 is TGTGCCACCAGCAGAGCCAGACTAGCGGAGACCTACGAGCAGTACTTC. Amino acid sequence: CATSRARLAETYEQYF. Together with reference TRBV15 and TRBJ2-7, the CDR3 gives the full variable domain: DAMVIQNPRYQVTQFGKPVTLSCSQTLNHNVMYWYQQKSSQAPKLLFHYYDKDFNNEADTPDNFQSRRPNTSFCFLDIRSPGLGDTAMYLCATSRARLAETYEQYFGPGTRLTVT.

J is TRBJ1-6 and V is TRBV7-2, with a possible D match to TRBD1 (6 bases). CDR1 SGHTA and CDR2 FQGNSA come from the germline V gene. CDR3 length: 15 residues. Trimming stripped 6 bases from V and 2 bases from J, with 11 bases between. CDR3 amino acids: CASRHGGTYNSPLHF. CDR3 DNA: TGTGCCAGCAGACACGGGGGCACCTATAATTCACCCCTCCACTTT.

The CDR3 loop reads CASNVRRNTEAFF. The CDR3 nucleotides read TGTGCCAGTAATGTAAGAAGGAACACTGAAGCTTTCTTT. The gene calls are TRBV19 and TRBJ1-1; no reliable D call. The germline V gene encodes CDR1 LNHDA and CDR2 SQIVND (reference sequence). CDR3 length equals 13 residues. Trimming pared 7 bases from V and 1 base from J, leaving 10 bases between. Together with reference TRBV19 and TRBJ1-1, the CDR3 gives the full variable domain: DGGITQSPKYLFRKEGQNVTLSCEQNLNHDAMYWYRQDPGQGLRLIYYSQIVNDFQKGDIAEGYSVSREKKESFPLTVTSAQKNPTAFYLCASNVRRNTEAFFGQGTRLTVV.

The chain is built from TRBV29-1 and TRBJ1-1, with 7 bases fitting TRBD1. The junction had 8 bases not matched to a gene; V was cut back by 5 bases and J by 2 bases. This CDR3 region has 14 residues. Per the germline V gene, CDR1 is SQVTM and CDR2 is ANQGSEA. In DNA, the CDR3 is TGCAGCGTTAAATCCGGGACAGTTAACACTGAAGCTTTCTTT. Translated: CSVKSGTVNTEAFF.

CDR3 coding DNA: TGTGCCAGCAGTGAATTAGGGAGTGAGCAGTTCTTC. This gives the protein CASSELGSEQFF. The rearrangement joins TRBV2 to TRBJ2-1, with D maybe TRBD2 (5 bases). V lost 2 bases, J lost 9 bases, and 8 bases lay in between. This CDR3 spans 12 amino acids. Germline V gene data show CDR1 as SNHLY and CDR2 as FYNNEI. Drawing the rest from reference TRBV2 and TRBJ2-1, the complete variable domain is EPEVTQTPSHQVTQMGQEVILRCVPISNHLYFYWYRQILGQKVEFLVSFYNNEISEKSEIFDDQFSVERPDGSNFTLKIRSTKLEDSAMYFCASSELGSEQFFGPGTRLTVL.

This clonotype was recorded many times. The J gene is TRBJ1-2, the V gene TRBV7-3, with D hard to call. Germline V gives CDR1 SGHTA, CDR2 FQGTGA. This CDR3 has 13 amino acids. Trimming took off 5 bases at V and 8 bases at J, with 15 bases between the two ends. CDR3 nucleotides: TGTGCCAGCAGCCTCGACCCGGGGTACGGCTACACCTTC. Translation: CASSLDPGYGYTF.

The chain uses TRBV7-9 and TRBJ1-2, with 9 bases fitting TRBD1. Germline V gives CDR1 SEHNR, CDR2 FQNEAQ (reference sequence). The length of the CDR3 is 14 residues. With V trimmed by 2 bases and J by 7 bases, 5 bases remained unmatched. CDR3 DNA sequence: TGTGCCAGCAGCTTACAGGGACAGGGAGCTGGCTACACCTTC. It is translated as CASSLQGQGAGYTF.

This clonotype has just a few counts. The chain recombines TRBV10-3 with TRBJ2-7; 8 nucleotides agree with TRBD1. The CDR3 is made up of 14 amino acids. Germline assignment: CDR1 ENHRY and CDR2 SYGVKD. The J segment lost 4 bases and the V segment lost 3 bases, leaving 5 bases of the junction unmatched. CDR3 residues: CAISDQGARYEQYF. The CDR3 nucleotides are TGTGCCATCAGTGATCAGGGGGCGCGGTACGAGCAGTACTTC.

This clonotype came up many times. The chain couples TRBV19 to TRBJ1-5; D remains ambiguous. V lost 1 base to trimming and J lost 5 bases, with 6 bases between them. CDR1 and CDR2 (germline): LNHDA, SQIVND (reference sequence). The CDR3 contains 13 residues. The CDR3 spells CASSIGTDQPQHF. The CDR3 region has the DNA TGTGCCAGTAGTATAGGAACCGATCAGCCCCAGCATTTT.

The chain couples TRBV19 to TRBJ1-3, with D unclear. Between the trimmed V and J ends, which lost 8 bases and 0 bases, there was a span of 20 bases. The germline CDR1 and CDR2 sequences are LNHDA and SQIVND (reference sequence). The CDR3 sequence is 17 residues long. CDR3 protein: CASRTRRTPRSGNTIYF. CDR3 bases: TGTGCCAGTCGAACTCGGAGGACCCCTCGCTCTGGAAACACCATATATTTT.